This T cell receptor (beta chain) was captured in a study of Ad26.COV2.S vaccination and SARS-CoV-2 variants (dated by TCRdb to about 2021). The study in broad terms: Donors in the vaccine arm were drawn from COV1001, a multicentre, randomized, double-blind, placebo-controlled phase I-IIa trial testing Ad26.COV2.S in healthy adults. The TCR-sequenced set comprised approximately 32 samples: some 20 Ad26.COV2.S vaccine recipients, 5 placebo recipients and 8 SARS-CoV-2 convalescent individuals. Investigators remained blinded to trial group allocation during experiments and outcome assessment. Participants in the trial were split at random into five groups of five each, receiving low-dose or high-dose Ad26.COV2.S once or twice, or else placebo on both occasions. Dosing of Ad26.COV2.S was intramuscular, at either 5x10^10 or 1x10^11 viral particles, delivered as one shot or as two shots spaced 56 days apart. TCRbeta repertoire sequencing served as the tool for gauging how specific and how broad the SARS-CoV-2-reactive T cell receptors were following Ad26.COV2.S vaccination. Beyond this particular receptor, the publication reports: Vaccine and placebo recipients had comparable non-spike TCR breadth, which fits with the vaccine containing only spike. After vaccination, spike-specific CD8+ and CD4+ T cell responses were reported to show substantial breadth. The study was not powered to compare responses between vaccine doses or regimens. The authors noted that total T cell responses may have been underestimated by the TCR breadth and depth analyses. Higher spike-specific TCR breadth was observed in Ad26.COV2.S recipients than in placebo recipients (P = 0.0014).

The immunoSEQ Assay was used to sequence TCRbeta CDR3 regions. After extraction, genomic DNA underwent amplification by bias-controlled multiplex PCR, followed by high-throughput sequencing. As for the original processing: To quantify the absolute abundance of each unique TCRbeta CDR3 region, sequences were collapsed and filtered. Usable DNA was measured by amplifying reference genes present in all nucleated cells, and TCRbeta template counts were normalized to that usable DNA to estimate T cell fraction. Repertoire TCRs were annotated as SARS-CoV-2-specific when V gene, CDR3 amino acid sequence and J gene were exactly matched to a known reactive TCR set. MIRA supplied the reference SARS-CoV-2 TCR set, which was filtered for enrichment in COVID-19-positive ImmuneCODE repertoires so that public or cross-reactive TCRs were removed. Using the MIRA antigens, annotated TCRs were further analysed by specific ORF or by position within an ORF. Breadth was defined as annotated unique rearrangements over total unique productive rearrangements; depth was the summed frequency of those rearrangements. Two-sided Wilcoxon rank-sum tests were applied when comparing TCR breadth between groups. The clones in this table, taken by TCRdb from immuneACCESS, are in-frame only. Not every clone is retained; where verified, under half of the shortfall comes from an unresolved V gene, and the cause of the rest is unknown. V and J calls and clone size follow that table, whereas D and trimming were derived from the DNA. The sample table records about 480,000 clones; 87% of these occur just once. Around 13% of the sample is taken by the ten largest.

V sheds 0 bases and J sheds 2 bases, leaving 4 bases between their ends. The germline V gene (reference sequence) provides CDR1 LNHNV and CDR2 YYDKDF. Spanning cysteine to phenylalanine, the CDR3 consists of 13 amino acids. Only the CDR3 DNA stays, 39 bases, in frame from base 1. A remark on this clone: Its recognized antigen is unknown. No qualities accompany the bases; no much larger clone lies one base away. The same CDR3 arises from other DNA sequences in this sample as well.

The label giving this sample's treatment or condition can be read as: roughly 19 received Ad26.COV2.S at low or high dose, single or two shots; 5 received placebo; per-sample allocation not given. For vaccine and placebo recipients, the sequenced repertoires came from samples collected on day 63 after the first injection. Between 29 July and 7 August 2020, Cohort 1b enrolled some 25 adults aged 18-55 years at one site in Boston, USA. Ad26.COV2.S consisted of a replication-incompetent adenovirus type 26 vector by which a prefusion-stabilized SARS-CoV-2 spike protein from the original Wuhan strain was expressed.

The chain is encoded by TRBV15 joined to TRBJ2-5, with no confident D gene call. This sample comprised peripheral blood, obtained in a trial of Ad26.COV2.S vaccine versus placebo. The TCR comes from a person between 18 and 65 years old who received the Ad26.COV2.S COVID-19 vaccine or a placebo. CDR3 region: CATSRDRQETQYF. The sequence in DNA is TGTGCCACCAGCAGAGATCGTCAAGAGACCCAGTACTTC.